These 20 T cell receptor beta chains came from one sample sequenced in a study of T cell repertoires in cytomegalovirus infection. Via MiXCR, TCRdb re-called the reads, giving one row per CDR3 protein. The sample includes more than 200,000 distinct CDR3 sequences, roughly 9% of them seen just once. Material: PBMCs. These receptors were obtained from a human donor in good health (CMV status not recorded). Some clones in this sample may be carry-over from other donors' samples.

This clonotype was observed a few times. The J gene is TRBJ1-1, the V gene TRBV6-2 or TRBV6-3, with no clear D. V was cut by 6 bases and J by 10 bases, with 15 bases left in between. The CDR3 is made up of 12 amino acids. Germline CDR1 is MNHEY and CDR2 is SVGEGT. This CDR3 is CASSSPTTGAFF. CDR3 bases: TGTGCCAGCAGCTCCCCGACCACGGGAGCTTTCTTT.

This clonotype has only a few counts. V and J are TRBV19 and TRBJ1-4; D is unresolved. CDR3 length: 12 amino acids. The V gene lost 3 bases and the J gene lost 8 bases, with 7 bases spanning the gap. CDR1 is LNHDA and CDR2 is SQIVND in the germline V gene (reference sequence). The CDR3 protein is CASSIRNEKLFF. The CDR3, as DNA: TGTGCCAGTAGTATCAGAAACGAAAAACTGTTTTTT. The whole variable domain, remainder taken from reference TRBV19 and TRBJ1-4, is DGGITQSPKYLFRKEGQNVTLSCEQNLNHDAMYWYRQDPGQGLRLIYYSQIVNDFQKGDIAEGYSVSREKKESFPLTVTSAQKNPTAFYLCASSIRNEKLFFGSGTQLSVL.

This rearrangement joins TRBV6-2 or TRBV6-3 to TRBJ1-4; no clear D. The germline V gene encodes CDR1 MNHEY and CDR2 SVGEGT. Trimming took off 2 bases at V and 0 bases at J, with 19 bases between the two ends. The CDR3 totals 19 residues. CDR3 sequence: CASSYGPRRASTTNEKLFF. DNA for the CDR3: TGTGCCAGCAGTTACGGGCCGAGGAGGGCTTCTACAACTAATGAAAAACTGTTTTTT.

This clonotype was counted between two and nine times. V gene TRBV6-2 or TRBV6-3 combines with J gene TRBJ2-1; D is unresolved. The CDR3 is 14 residues long. Germline V gene data show CDR1 as MNHEY and CDR2 as SVGEGT. The ends were cut back, 4 bases at V and 1 base at J, with 8 bases in the middle. The CDR3, as DNA: TGTGCCAGCAGTTTTCGAGGTTCCTACAATGAGCAGTTCTTC. Protein sequence: CASSFRGSYNEQFF.

Many counts were recorded for this clonotype. This chain uses TRBV29-1 with TRBJ1-1, with TRBD1 matching 7 bases. This CDR3 region has 11 residues. The V segment lost 5 bases and the J segment 4 bases; nucleotides outside the gene matches: 1. Germline loops: CDR1 SQVTM, CDR2 ANQGSEA. The CDR3 sequence: CSVSGGTEAFF. In DNA, the CDR3 is TGCAGCGTTTCAGGGGGCACTGAAGCTTTCTTT.

This clonotype has a count of ten or more. The chain uses TRBV7-6 and TRBJ2-5; possible D gene TRBD2, 5 bases. V lost 5 bases to trimming and J lost 5 bases, with 15 bases between them. From germline, CDR1 is SGHVS and CDR2 FNYEAQ. The CDR3 length is 14 residues. CDR3 region: CASSPRAAAETQYF. The CDR3 DNA reads TGTGCCAGCAGCCCGAGGGCCGCGGCGGAGACCCAGTACTTC.

This clonotype was detected ten times or more. The CDR3 nucleotides are TGTGCCAGCAGTCCACGTCAAAGGACAGCCTATGAAAAACTGTTTTTT. Its translation is CASSPRQRTAYEKLFF. V gene TRBV12-3 or TRBV12-4 combines with J gene TRBJ1-4; possible D gene TRBD1, 6 bases. The CDR3 sequence is 16 residues long. Trimming pared 5 bases from V and 6 bases from J, leaving 19 bases between.

This clonotype was detected many times. The chain combines TRBV7-3 with TRBJ2-7, with 7 bases matching TRBD1. Germline CDR1 SGHTA, CDR2 FQGTGA. Trimming at V came to 6 bases and at J to 0 bases, leaving 11 bases not matched to a gene. CDR3 size: 16 residues. The DNA for the CDR3 is TGTGCCAGCAGTACAGCAACAGGGGAAAGCTCCTACGAGCAGTACTTC. Protein sequence: CASSTATGESSYEQYF.

This clonotype has a handful of counts. This sequence joins TRBV20-1 and TRBJ1-2; D unclear. The CDR3 has 14 amino acids. V lost 3 bases, J lost 0 bases, and 11 bases lay in between. Germline loops: CDR1 DFQATT, CDR2 SNEGSKA (reference sequence). The DNA for the CDR3 is TGCAGTGCTAGCCGAGGGATGGCTAACTATGGCTACACCTTC. Translation gives CSASRGMANYGYTF.

The chain couples TRBV24-1 to TRBJ1-2; 9 nucleotides align to TRBD1. V shed 2 bases, J shed 4 bases, and the junction held 7 bases outside the gene matches. The V gene's germline CDR1 is KGHDR and CDR2 SFDVKD. The CDR3 spans 16 residues. In nucleotides, the CDR3 is TGTGCCACCAGTGATTCCGGGACAGGGAGAGTCTATGGCTACACCTTC. Translation gives CATSDSGTGRVYGYTF.

This clonotype was detected many times. The chain links TRBV5-4 to TRBJ1-2, with D perhaps TRBD1 (6 bases). There are 14 residues in the CDR3. V gave up 0 bases and J gave up 7 bases, with 13 bases separating them. Germline CDR1 reads SGHNT; CDR2 reads YYREEE (reference sequence). The CDR3 sequence is CASSLGGQNAGYTF. The CDR3, as DNA: TGTGCCAGCAGCTTGGGGGGGCAGAACGCTGGCTACACCTTC.

In this sample, this clonotype turned up many times. This sequence joins TRBV7-2 and TRBJ2-1; TRBD2 is a possible D gene (5 bases). Trimming left V 0 bases short and J 1 base short, with 10 bases between. Germline lookup yields CDR1 SGHTA and CDR2 FQGNSA. CDR3 size: 16 residues. CDR3 in DNA: TGTGCCAGCAGCTTAGCGGGCCGGGGTTCCTACAATGAGCAGTTCTTC. Amino acid sequence: CASSLAGRGSYNEQFF.

The chain has TRBV30 and TRBJ1-1; no reliable D call. The CDR3 loop spans 13 amino acids. Germline V gene sequence: CDR1 GTSNPN, CDR2 SVGIG (reference sequence). Trimming removed 1 base from V and 3 bases from J, with 9 bases in between. CDR3 region: CAWSALIHTEAFF. The CDR3 DNA reads as TGTGCCTGGAGTGCGCTCATCCACACTGAAGCTTTCTTT.

There are many counts of this clonotype. V usage is TRBV20-1 and J usage is TRBJ2-7; TRBD2 is a possible D gene (6 bases). There are 13 residues in the CDR3. Between the trimmed V and J ends, which lost 4 bases and 4 bases, there was a span of 14 bases. Germline values: CDR1 DFQATT, CDR2 SNEGSKA (reference sequence). CDR3 DNA sequence: TGCAGTGCTAACGGGGCGGGAAGATACGAGCAGTACTTC. Protein product: CSANGAGRYEQYF.

The sample holds many counts of this clonotype. The chain is built from TRBV7-8 and TRBJ2-2; 16 nucleotides align to TRBD2. Germline lookup yields CDR1 SGHVS and CDR2 FQNEAQ. V gave up 2 bases and J gave up 0 bases; unmatched junction bases: 9. The CDR3 totals 21 residues. CDR3 residues: CASSLRAGLAGGPSNTGELFF. CDR3 in DNA: TGTGCCAGCAGCTTACGCGCGGGACTAGCGGGGGGGCCTTCGAACACCGGGGAGCTGTTTTTT. The full variable domain, with the rest looked up from reference TRBV7-8 and TRBJ2-2, is GAGVSQSPRYKVAKRGQDVALRCDPISGHVSLFWYQQALGQGPEFLTYFQNEAQLDKSGLPSDRFFAERPEGSVSTLKIQRTQQEDSAVYLCASSLRAGLAGGPSNTGELFFGEGSRLTVL.

At least ten counts were recorded for this clonotype. The rearrangement joins TRBV14 to TRBJ2-1, with 9 bases lining up with TRBD2. The J segment lost 10 bases and the V segment lost 1 base, leaving 2 bases of the junction unmatched. This CDR3 contains 13 residues. Germline V gene sequence: CDR1 SGHDN, CDR2 FVKESK. DNA of the CDR3: TGTGCCAGCAGCCAAGTACTAGCGGGCGAGCAGTTCTTC. This encodes CASSQVLAGEQFF.

There are many counts of this clonotype. A much larger clone lies one base from this, so it may be a read error. This rearrangement joins TRBV7-2 to TRBJ1-1; 10 nucleotides match TRBD1. CDR3 length: 13 amino acids. The trim removed 4 bases at V and 4 bases at J, leaving 0 bases unmatched. CDR1 SGHTA and CDR2 FQGNSA come from the germline V gene. CDR3 nucleotides: TGTGCCAGCAGCTGGGACAGGGGCACTGAAGCTTTCTTT. This codes for CASSWDRGTEAFF. The whole variable domain, remainder taken from reference TRBV7-2 and TRBJ1-1, is GAGVSQSPSNKVTEKGKDVELRCDPISGHTALYWYRQSLGQGLEFLIYFQGNSAPDKSGLPSDRFSAERTGGSVSTLTIQRTQQEDSAVYLCASSWDRGTEAFFGQGTRLTVV.

This clonotype was detected ten times or more. The chain combines TRBV7-2 with TRBJ2-7; D not resolved. Trimming left V 1 base short and J 5 bases short, with 12 bases between. Germline-derived CDR1 and CDR2 are SGHTA and FQGNSA. The CDR3 has 14 residues. As DNA, the CDR3 is TGTGCCAGCAGCTTAGGGTGGGAAAGGGACGAGCAGTACTTC. Amino acid sequence: CASSLGWERDEQYF.

The chain carries TRBV10-2 and TRBJ2-3; maybe TRBD2 (6 bases). The CDR3 loop spans 13 amino acids. Germline V gene data show CDR1 as WSHSY and CDR2 as SAAADI. V was pared by 7 bases and J by 0 bases, with 8 bases between. CDR3 bases: TGCGCCAGCATGGGACTCAGCACAGATACGCAGTATTTT. This codes for CASMGLSTDTQYF.

This clonotype was observed many times. This chain connects TRBV19 to TRBJ2-4; either TRBD1 or TRBD2 may fit D (6 bases each). The CDR3 runs 18 residues. V was pared by 3 bases and J by 4 bases, with 22 bases between. The germline V gene encodes CDR1 LNHDA and CDR2 SQIVND (reference sequence). CDR3 DNA sequence: TGTGCCAGTAGTATGAGGGGGGACACCTGGGGGCAAAAAAACATTCAGTACTTC. Translation gives CASSMRGDTWGQKNIQYF.